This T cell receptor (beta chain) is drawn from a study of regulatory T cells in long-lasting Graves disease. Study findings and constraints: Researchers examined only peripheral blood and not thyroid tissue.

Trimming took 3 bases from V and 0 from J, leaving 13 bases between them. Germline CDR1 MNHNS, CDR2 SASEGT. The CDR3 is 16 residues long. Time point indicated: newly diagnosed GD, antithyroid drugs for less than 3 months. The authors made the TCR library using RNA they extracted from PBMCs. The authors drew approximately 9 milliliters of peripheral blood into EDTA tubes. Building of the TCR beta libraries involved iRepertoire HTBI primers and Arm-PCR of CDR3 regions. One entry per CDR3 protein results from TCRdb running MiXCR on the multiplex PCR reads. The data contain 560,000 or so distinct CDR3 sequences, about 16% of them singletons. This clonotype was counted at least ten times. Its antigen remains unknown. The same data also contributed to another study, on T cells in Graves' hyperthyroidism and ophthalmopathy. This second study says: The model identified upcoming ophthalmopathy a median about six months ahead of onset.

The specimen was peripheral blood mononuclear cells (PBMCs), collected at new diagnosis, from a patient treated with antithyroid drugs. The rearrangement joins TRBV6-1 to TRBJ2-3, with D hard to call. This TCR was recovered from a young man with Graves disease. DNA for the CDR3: TGTGCCAGCAGTGACCGCAGGAGCGCTAGCACAGATACGCAGTATTTT. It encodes CASSDRRSASTDTQYF.